Below, 8 T cell receptor beta chains from the same sample are listed, as sequenced in a study of blood T cell repertoires in COVID-19. Libraries were prepared by immunoSEQ multiplex PCR; TCRdb keeps only in-frame clonotypes and omits some of them. The sample yields 300,000 to 350,000 clones, 90% seen once. Sequenced: PBMCs or T cells enriched from blood (not recorded which). The receptors stem from a woman aged 18 to 35 with acute COVID-19.

The genes are TRBV11-3 and TRBJ1-2; D is unclear. V was pared by 1 base and J by 0 bases, with 9 bases between. The CDR3 length is 15 residues. Per germline, CDR1 SGHNT and CDR2 YENEEA. The DNA for the CDR3 is TGTGCCAGCAGCTTAGCGGGCGGGACTAACTATGGCTACACCTTC. Amino acids: CASSLAGGTNYGYTF.

The chain uses TRBV6-6 and TRBJ1-5; D gene uncertain. CDR1 and CDR2 from the germline V gene are MNHNY and SVGAGI (reference sequence). V lost 7 bases and J 6 bases, leaving 13 bases between the germline ends. The CDR3 runs 13 residues. In DNA, the CDR3 is TGTGCCAGCACTCTTCACCGGTCTCAGCCCCAGCATTTT. Protein product: CASTLHRSQPQHF.

The gene calls are TRBV4-2 and TRBJ1-5; D not certain. The CDR3 extends over 12 amino acids. Germline assignment: CDR1 LGHNA and CDR2 YNFKEQ. V was trimmed by 0 bases and J by 7 bases, leaving 4 bases between them. The CDR3 protein is CASSQDLQPQHF. In nucleotides, the CDR3 is TGTGCCAGCAGCCAAGATCTCCAGCCCCAGCATTTT.

The chain is built from TRBV19 and TRBJ2-7; TRBD1 matches 10 bases. The CDR3 is 14 residues long. The V gene end was trimmed by 5 bases and the J gene end by 6 bases; junction bases not matched to a gene: 7. Germline lookup yields CDR1 LNHDA and CDR2 SQIVND (reference sequence). The DNA of the CDR3 is TGTGCCAGTAGTTCCCCGGGACAGGGGTTCGAGCAGTACTTC. Its protein is CASSSPGQGFEQYF.

This chain connects TRBV14 to TRBJ1-4; D perhaps matches TRBD1 (6 bases). V lost 0 bases, J lost 3 bases, and 11 bases lay in between. Germline values: CDR1 SGHDN, CDR2 FVKESK. This CDR3 is 16 amino acids long. CDR3 protein: CASSQEGALANEKLFF. The CDR3 bases are TGTGCCAGCAGCCAAGAGGGGGCGCTTGCTAATGAAAAACTGTTTTTT.

The chain uses TRBV12-5 and TRBJ1-2; 11 positions agree with TRBD1. With V trimmed by 1 base and J by 5 bases, 9 bases remained unmatched. Germline CDR1 is LGHNT and CDR2 is FRNRAP. There are 17 residues in the CDR3. The CDR3 sequence: CASGLEIGQGAGYGYTF. The CDR3 nucleotides read TGTGCTAGTGGTTTGGAAATAGGACAGGGGGCAGGTTATGGCTACACCTTC.

This chain joins TRBV29-1 and TRBJ2-2; D remains ambiguous. The V gene's germline CDR1 is SQVTM and CDR2 ANQGSEA. CDR3 length equals 11 residues. V was pared by 1 base and J by 6 bases, with 3 bases between. The CDR3 coding sequence is TGCAGCGTTGAAGTCGCCGGGGAGCTGTTTTTT. Protein sequence: CSVEVAGELFF.

This chain joins TRBV29-1 and TRBJ1-1; a weak D match, TRBD1 (6 bases). The germline V gene has CDR1 SQVTM and CDR2 ANQGSEA. V gave up 6 bases and J gave up 1 base, with 18 bases separating them. This CDR3 has 15 amino acids. The chain's CDR3 is CSVPLGGAGNTEAFF. CDR3 coding DNA: TGCAGCGTCCCCTTAGGGGGGGCAGGGAACACTGAAGCTTTCTTT.